These 18 T cell receptor beta chains originate from one sample sequenced in a study of T cell changes during pregnancy in multiple sclerosis (dated by TCRdb to the late 2010s). Receptors were amplified or captured by the immunoSEQ multiplex PCR assay. This is the immuneACCESS table as TCRdb keeps it, with only in-frame sequences that have V and J called. A part of the clones is gone; compared with another copy, unresolved V genes explain less than half, and the rest is unexplained. The sample table holds 85,000 to 100,000 clones, of which roughly 92% were seen once. 0.99% of the sample lies in the top ten. The input for sequencing was peripheral blood, taken after pregnancy. These receptors all stem from a female donor with multiple sclerosis, enrolled in a pregnancy study.

This sequence joins TRBV6-1 and TRBJ2-7; 10 bases align to TRBD2. Germline CDR1 is MNHNS and CDR2 is SASEGT. CDR3 length equals 14 residues. Germline trimming cut 5 bases from V and 1 base from J; bases unmatched to any gene: 2. Here the CDR3 reads CASSTLAGSYEQYF. The CDR3 DNA is TGTGCCAGCAGTACACTAGCGGGATCCTACGAGCAGTACTTC.

J is TRBJ2-1 and V is TRBV6-5; 8 bases map to TRBD2. The CDR3 is made up of 14 amino acids. Germline lookup yields CDR1 MNHEY and CDR2 SVGAGI. Germline trimming cut 6 bases from V and 4 bases from J; bases unmatched to any gene: 5. The CDR3 protein is CASSSGLVYNEQFF. CDR3 DNA: TGTGCCAGCAGCTCGGGACTAGTTTACAATGAGCAGTTCTTC.

This clone appeared once. V and J are TRBV11-2 and TRBJ2-2, with D unclear. The CDR3 has 16 residues. Trimming pared 1 base from V and 6 bases from J, leaving 15 bases between. CDR1 is SGHAT and CDR2 is FQNNGV in the germline V gene. In DNA, the CDR3 is TGTGCCAGCAGCTTAGTACGCGGCTCTGGCGCCGGGGAGCTGTTTTTT. Its protein is CASSLVRGSGAGELFF. The full variable domain, its missing parts supplied by reference TRBV11-2 and TRBJ2-2, is EAGVAQSPRYKIIEKRQSVAFWCNPISGHATLYWYQQILGQGPKLLIQFQNNGVVDDSQLPKDRFSAERLKGVDSTLKIQPAKLEDSAVYLCASSLVRGSGAGELFFGEGSRLTVL.

The chain couples TRBV4-2 to TRBJ2-7, with D perhaps TRBD2 (5 bases). The germline CDR1 and CDR2 sequences are LGHNA and YNFKEQ. Trimming took off 1 base at V and 2 bases at J, with 36 bases between the two ends. CDR3 length: 23 amino acids. The CDR3 protein is CASSQGGPRGWPSRGGRTYEQYF. The CDR3 DNA sequence: TGTGCCAGCAGCCAAGGAGGGCCCCGTGGTTGGCCCTCCCGGGGTGGCCGTACCTACGAGCAGTACTTC.

CDR3 in DNA: TGCGCCAGCAGCCTTCGGATGGAGTTTGAGCAGTTCTTC. This translates into CASSLRMEFEQFF. The J gene is TRBJ2-1, the V gene TRBV4-1; no firm D call. There are 13 residues in the CDR3. Between the trimmed V and J ends, which lost 4 bases and 9 bases, there was a span of 13 bases. Germline lookup yields CDR1 MGHRA and CDR2 YSYEKL.

The chain recombines TRBV29-1 with TRBJ1-4; possibly TRBD1 for D (5 bases). The length of the CDR3 is 13 residues. Looked up from germline, CDR1 is SQVTM and CDR2 is ANQGSEA. V was clipped by 4 bases and J by 4 bases, with 10 bases between them. This CDR3 reads CSVGTLGNEKLFF. In nucleotides, the CDR3 is TGCAGCGTTGGGACATTGGGTAATGAAAAACTGTTTTTT.

J is TRBJ2-7 and V is TRBV27, with 9 positions matching TRBD1. CDR3 length: 15 amino acids. The germline CDR1 and CDR2 sequences are MNHEY and SMNVEV (reference sequence). The junction had 5 bases not matched to a gene; V was cut back by 2 bases and J by 3 bases. CDR3 region: CASSLRTGVGYEQYF. DNA for the CDR3: TGTGCCAGCAGTTTAAGGACAGGGGTAGGCTACGAGCAGTACTTC.

This sequence joins TRBV6-4 and TRBJ2-3, with TRBD2 identical over 8 bases. The CDR3 is 16 residues long. Germline V gene data show CDR1 as MRHNA and CDR2 as SNTAGT. V lost 3 bases and J lost 6; bases outside the gene matches: 11. The CDR3 region has the DNA TGTGCCAGCAGTGAGGAACTTAGCGGGACTTCGGATACGCAGTATTTT. Translation: CASSEELSGTSDTQYF.

This rearrangement joins TRBV15 to TRBJ1-2; weak D call: TRBD1 (6 bases). The CDR3 loop spans 15 amino acids. Trimming removed 2 bases at V and 9 bases at J, with 19 bases between. Germline values: CDR1 LNHNV, CDR2 YYDKDF (reference sequence). The CDR3 region has the DNA TGTGCCACCAGCAGACCTAGATCCAACAGGGTTAGCTACACCTTC. Protein sequence: CATSRPRSNRVSYTF.

This sequence joins TRBV5-1 and TRBJ2-2, with TRBD2 matching over 10 bases. The CDR3 contains 17 residues. V shed 1 base and J 1 base; nucleotides not matched to a gene: 4. CDR1 SGHRS and CDR2 YFSETQ come from the germline V gene. CDR3: CASSLTLAGVNTGELFF. CDR3 in DNA: TGCGCCAGCAGCTTGACTCTAGCGGGAGTGAACACCGGGGAGCTGTTTTTT.

The V call is TRBV5-1, the J call TRBJ2-2; 11 nucleotides agree with TRBD2. The CDR3 runs 19 residues. The V and J ends lost 0 bases and 2 bases, in that order; junction bases with no gene match: 9. Germline V gives CDR1 SGHRS, CDR2 YFSETQ. CDR3 bases: TGCGCCAGCAGCTTGGCCAGGCTAGCGGGAGGCATTAACACCGGGGAGCTGTTTTTT. Amino acids: CASSLARLAGGINTGELFF.

The V gene is TRBV25-1, the J gene TRBJ2-2, with 10 nucleotides matching TRBD2. In germline, CDR1 is MGHDK, CDR2 SYGVNS. This CDR3 spans 15 amino acids. The J segment lost 7 bases and the V segment lost 10 bases, leaving 12 bases of the junction unmatched. CDR3 in DNA: TGTGCCATCCCCGGAGAGCGGGAGGGGGGCGGGGAGCTGTTTTTT. Translated, it gives CAIPGEREGGGELFF.

The V call is TRBV5-1, the J call TRBJ1-5; weak D call: TRBD1 (6 bases). Trimming removed 5 bases at V and 4 bases at J, with 16 bases between. Germline CDR1 and CDR2: SGHRS and YFSETQ. This CDR3 has 15 residues. This CDR3 reads CASRKGGADNQPQHF. Here the CDR3 DNA reads TGCGCCAGCAGAAAGGGGGGGGCCGATAATCAGCCCCAGCATTTT.

The gene calls are TRBV7-8 and TRBJ2-1; TRBD1 matches 8 bases. The CDR3 totals 15 residues. Looked up from germline, CDR1 is SGHVS and CDR2 is FQNEAQ. The junction had 3 bases not matched to a gene; V was cut back by 5 bases and J by 0 bases. CDR3 in DNA: TGTGCCAGCAGCAACAGGGGGAACTCCTACAATGAGCAGTTCTTC. It codes for CASSNRGNSYNEQFF. Based on the CDR3 plus reference TRBV7-8 and TRBJ2-1, the full variable domain is GAGVSQSPRYKVAKRGQDVALRCDPISGHVSLFWYQQALGQGPEFLTYFQNEAQLDKSGLPSDRFFAERPEGSVSTLKIQRTQQEDSAVYLCASSNRGNSYNEQFFGPGTRLTVL.

This rearrangement joins TRBV4-2 to TRBJ1-2; 7 nucleotides match TRBD1. The CDR3 runs to 13 residues. V shed 5 bases and J 6 bases; nucleotides not matched to a gene: 6. Looked up from germline, CDR1 is LGHNA and CDR2 is YNFKEQ. CDR3 sequence reads: CASSTRTGDGYTF. As DNA, the CDR3 is TGTGCCAGCAGCACCCGGACAGGTGATGGCTACACCTTC.

This sequence joins TRBV19 and TRBJ1-2; D is possibly TRBD1 (5 bases). The CDR3 is 17 amino acids. The V and J ends lost 3 bases and 6 bases respectively, with 23 bases between them. Germline V gene data show CDR1 as LNHDA and CDR2 as SQIVND (reference sequence). CDR3 nucleotides: TGTGCCAGTAGTATTTTGGCAGGGTCCCTATCCGCCCATGGCTACACCTTC. It yields the protein CASSILAGSLSAHGYTF. Together with reference TRBV19 and TRBJ1-2, the CDR3 gives the full variable domain: DGGITQSPKYLFRKEGQNVTLSCEQNLNHDAMYWYRQDPGQGLRLIYYSQIVNDFQKGDIAEGYSVSREKKESFPLTVTSAQKNPTAFYLCASSILAGSLSAHGYTFGSGTRLTVV.

This chain uses TRBV10-3 with TRBJ1-4; TRBD1 matches 11 bases. This CDR3 is built from 14 residues. Germline lookup yields CDR1 ENHRY and CDR2 SYGVKD. Germline trimming cut 6 bases from V and 7 bases from J; bases unmatched to any gene: 4. CDR3 bases: TGTGCCATCAGAGGACAGGGGGCAAGTGAAAAACTGTTTTTT. Amino acid sequence: CAIRGQGASEKLFF.

The chain links TRBV4-1 to TRBJ2-7, with 9 bases identical to TRBD1. The CDR3 has 15 amino acids. After removal of 3 bases from V and 3 bases from J, the junction contained 6 bases not matched to a gene. Germline assignment: CDR1 MGHRA and CDR2 YSYEKL. The CDR3 DNA follows: TGCGCCAGCAGCCACTCCGGGACAGGGCGCTACGAGCAGTACTTC. Protein product: CASSHSGTGRYEQYF.